The following is a T cell receptor (beta chain) sequence with its context. Antigen: not known. These data belong to a study of shared clonotypes between healthy human individuals. Study-wide results and caveats: The study found approximately 5% of naive CD4 clonotypes shared across a handful of donors.

The run depth of the assay was deep. Produced via immunoSEQ multiplex PCR; TCRdb's table is partial and in-frame only. The sample gives over a million clones, roughly 74% of which show up once; approximately 0.5% is in the top ten. Every contributor of samples was a Caucasian grown-up residing in Nashville, Tennessee. This CDR3 is 14 amino acids long. Germline V gene sequence: CDR1 MDHEN, CDR2 SYDVKM. Trimming cost V 7 bases and J 4 bases, with 16 bases left between them. The V gene is TRBV28, the J gene TRBJ1-2; D is perhaps TRBD1 (6 bases). The sequencing sample was made of memory CD4+ T cells from PBMCs. Described subset: CD45RA-negative fraction. This sequence was found in a man between 18 and 35 years old in good health. Some clones in this sample may be carry-over from other donors' samples. The CDR3 region has the DNA TGTGCCAGCACCAACTACAGGGTGCCCTATGGCTACACCTTC. Its translation is CASTNYRVPYGYTF.